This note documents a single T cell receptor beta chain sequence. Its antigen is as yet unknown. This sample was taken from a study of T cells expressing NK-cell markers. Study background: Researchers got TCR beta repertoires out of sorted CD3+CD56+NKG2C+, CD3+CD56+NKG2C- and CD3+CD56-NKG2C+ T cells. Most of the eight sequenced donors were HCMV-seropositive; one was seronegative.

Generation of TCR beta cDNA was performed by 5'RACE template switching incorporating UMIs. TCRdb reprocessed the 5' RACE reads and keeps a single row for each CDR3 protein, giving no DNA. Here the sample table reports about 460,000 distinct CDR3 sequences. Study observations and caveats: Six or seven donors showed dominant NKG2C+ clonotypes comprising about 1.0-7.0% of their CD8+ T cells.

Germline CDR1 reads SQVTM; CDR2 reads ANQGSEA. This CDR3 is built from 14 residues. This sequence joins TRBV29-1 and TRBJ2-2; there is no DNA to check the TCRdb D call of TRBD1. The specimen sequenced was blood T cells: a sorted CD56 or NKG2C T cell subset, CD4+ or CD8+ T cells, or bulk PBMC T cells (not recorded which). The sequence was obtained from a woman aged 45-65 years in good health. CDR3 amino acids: CSVDPQGVTGELFF.